This T cell receptor beta chain was captured in a study of graft-versus-host responses after intestinal transplantation. Study information: Recipients were all induced with anti-thymocyte globulin, then given tacrolimus and steroids for about three years.

Germline V gene data show CDR1 as LNHDA and CDR2 as SQIVND (reference sequence). The CDR3 is 14 amino acids. Trimming at V came to 5 bases and at J to 2 bases, leaving 3 bases not matched to a gene. Produced via immunoSEQ multiplex PCR; TCRdb's table is partial and in-frame only. The repertoire holds tens of thousands of clones, with around nine tenths as singletons. The chain recombines TRBV19 with TRBJ1-1, with TRBD1 matching 9 bases. This specimen consisted of PBMCs, obtained less than 130 days after intestinal transplantation. The clonotype originates from a human patient who received an intestinal transplant, so some T cells may come from the graft donor. The CDR3 is CASSLGQGNTEAFF. As DNA, the CDR3 is TGTGCCAGTAGTTTGGGACAGGGAAACACTGAAGCTTTCTTT.